These T cell receptor beta chains were read from a single sample in a study of T-cell memory formation after mild COVID-19. TCRdb ran MiXCR on the 5' RACE reads and lists one entry per CDR3 protein. In the table there are about 300,000 distinct CDR3 sequences, roughly a fifth of which are singletons. The sample was PBMCs or a T cell subset sorted from them (not recorded which). These receptors were obtained from a man between 18 and 35 years old who had mild COVID-19 (a few samples of this study predate the infection). Cell type and time point are not known. Both conserved end residues are part of each CDR3. D genes are given only for firm matches. Some rows mark clone size as missing; the rest say once, few, many or name a class of expanded clone.

j_call d_call clone_size v_call cdr3_aa cdr3_nt
TRBJ1-2 TRBD1 few TRBV28 CASRTGGKDGYTF TGTGCCTCCCGGACAGGGGGAAAGGATGGCTACACCTTC
TRBJ2-1 TRBD2 few TRBV5-1 CASSLEGSGVYNEQFF TGCGCCAGCAGCTTGGAAGGTAGCGGGGTCTACAATGAGCAGTTCTTC
TRBJ1-4 NA NA TRBV6-6 CASSHRDARSEKLFF TGTGCCAGCAGTCACAGGGACGCAAGGAGTGAAAAACTGTTTTTT
TRBJ1-6 NA NA TRBV7-3 CASSPSGGANSPLHF TGTGCCAGCAGCCCATCCGGGGGGGCGAATTCACCCCTCCACTTT
TRBJ2-3 TRBD2 NA TRBV6-4 CASSAAGGSDTQYF TGTGCCAGCAGCGCAGCGGGGGGGTCAGATACGCAGTATTTT
TRBJ2-2 TRBD1 few TRBV30 CAWSGTVTGELFF TGTGCCTGGTCCGGGACAGTTACCGGGGAGCTGTTTTTT
TRBJ2-2 NA NA TRBV5-1 CASSLDTEAGELFF TGCGCCAGCAGCCTTGACACGGAAGCCGGGGAGCTGTTTTTT
TRBJ2-1 TRBD1 many TRBV7-2 CASSSTGNEQFF TGTGCCAGCAGTTCGACAGGGAATGAGCAGTTCTTC
TRBJ1-5 TRBD1 NA TRBV3-1 CASSDRVGNQPQHF TGTGCCAGCAGTGACAGGGTTGGTAATCAGCCCCAGCATTTT
TRBJ1-5 NA NA TRBV7-9 CASSSSSGPPRGSNQPQHF TGTGCCAGCAGCTCCTCGTCCGGGCCCCCACGAGGTAGCAATCAGCCCCAGCATTTT
TRBJ2-7 TRBD1 few TRBV6-2/TRBV6-3 CATLDRTSYEQYF TGTGCCACCTTGGACAGGACCTCCTACGAGCAGTACTTC
TRBJ2-2 TRBD1 NA TRBV7-2 CASSRDRGSGELFF TGTGCCAGCAGTAGGGACAGGGGCTCCGGGGAGCTGTTTTTT
TRBJ2-1 NA few TRBV7-9 CASSPGSAEQFF TGTGCCAGCAGCCCTGGCTCGGCTGAGCAGTTCTTC
TRBJ2-1 TRBD1 NA TRBV7-3 CASSLGLGTVSYNEQFF TGTGCCAGCAGCTTAGGACTCGGGACAGTCTCCTACAATGAGCAGTTCTTC
TRBJ1-1 TRBD1 NA TRBV12-3/TRBV12-4 CASSFKFGTENTEAFF TGTGCCAGCAGTTTTAAGTTTGGGACAGAGAACACTGAAGCTTTCTTT
TRBJ2-1 TRBD2 few TRBV7-3 CASSLAGGYSYNEQFF TGTGCCAGCAGCTTAGCGGGGGGGTACTCCTACAATGAGCAGTTCTTC
TRBJ1-2 NA NA TRBV7-6 CASSLVPGEGDYGYTF TGTGCCAGCAGCTTAGTTCCCGGGGAAGGGGACTATGGCTACACCTTC
TRBJ2-3 TRBD1 NA TRBV20-1 CSATLGQGAGDTQYF TGCAGTGCCACGCTGGGACAGGGGGCTGGAGATACGCAGTATTTT
TRBJ2-3 NA NA TRBV4-3 CASSQEKRGGTTDTQYF TGCGCCAGCAGCCAAGAGAAGAGGGGGGGAACCACAGATACGCAGTATTTT
TRBJ2-3 TRBD2 few TRBV5-1 CASSFIAGDTDTQYF TGCGCCAGCAGCTTTATAGCGGGGGACACAGATACGCAGTATTTT
TRBJ1-1 NA many TRBV4-1 CASSQGSLNTEAFF TGCGCCAGCAGCCAGGGGTCTTTGAACACTGAAGCTTTCTTT
TRBJ1-1 TRBD1 once TRBV6-5 CASSAGTGLVDTEAFF TGTGCCAGCAGTGCCGGGACAGGGCTAGTCGACACTGAAGCTTTCTTT
TRBJ1-4 TRBD1 few TRBV2 CASTGTGEKLFF TGTGCCAGCACGGGGACAGGGGAAAAACTGTTTTTT
TRBJ2-7 NA NA TRBV18 CASSPPGGTYEQYF TGTGCCAGCTCACCACCGGGGGGTACCTACGAGCAGTACTTC
TRBJ2-2 NA NA TRBV12-3/TRBV12-4 CASSLKRATGELFF TGTGCCAGCAGCCTAAAACGGGCCACCGGGGAGCTGTTTTTT
TRBJ2-3 NA NA TRBV7-3 CASSLKGPLAGLGADTQYF TGTGCCAGCAGCTTAAAGGGCCCACTAGCCGGATTAGGGGCAGATACGCAGTATTTT
TRBJ2-3 NA NA TRBV3-1 CASSQGGVLTDTQYF TGTGCCAGCAGCCAAGGCGGGGTCCTCACAGATACGCAGTATTTT
TRBJ2-1 TRBD2 many TRBV6-4 CASSATSGGAGNEQFF TGTGCCAGCAGTGCTACTAGCGGGGGGGCAGGGAATGAGCAGTTCTTC
TRBJ2-7 NA few TRBV6-5 CASRKFRGNEQYF TGTGCCAGCCGTAAGTTCAGGGGCAACGAGCAGTACTTC
TRBJ2-5 TRBD1 NA TRBV5-1 CASSLTGGQQETQYF TGCGCCAGCAGCTTAACAGGGGGTCAACAAGAGACCCAGTACTTC
TRBJ1-4 NA NA TRBV28 CASLQAGNEKLFF TGTGCCAGCCTCCAGGCGGGAAATGAAAAACTGTTTTTT
TRBJ1-5 NA few TRBV20-1 CSAREARQFNQPQHF TGCAGTGCTAGAGAGGCCAGGCAATTCAATCAGCCCCAGCATTTT
TRBJ2-2 NA few TRBV7-2 CASSSQTGTAGELFF TGTGCCAGCAGCTCCCAGACAGGGACTGCCGGGGAGCTGTTTTTT
TRBJ2-2 NA few TRBV11-2 CASSVDSFGGELFF TGTGCCAGCAGCGTTGACAGCTTTGGCGGGGAGCTGTTTTTT
TRBJ2-5 TRBD1 few TRBV5-1 CASSSGGFGETQYF TGCGCCAGCAGCTCAGGGGGATTCGGGGAGACCCAGTACTTC
TRBJ1-1 NA NA TRBV27 CASSLSVTGNTEAFF TGTGCCAGCAGTTTGTCTGTGACCGGGAACACTGAAGCTTTCTTT
TRBJ2-3 TRBD1 few TRBV28 CASQSQGAGTDTQYF TGTGCCAGCCAATCACAGGGGGCTGGCACAGATACGCAGTATTTT
TRBJ1-2 NA NA TRBV30 CAYGQPSNNYGYTF TGTGCCTACGGACAGCCAAGCAATAACTATGGCTACACCTTC